These T cell receptor beta chains were read from a single sample in a study of CD8 T cells in ankylosing spondylitis. Using its own MiXCR run on the 5' RACE reads, TCRdb lists one record per CDR3 protein. This repertoire shows roughly 40,000 distinct CDR3 sequences, approximately 16% found once; its top ten account for 35% to 50%. Material: blood. These receptors came from a male donor with ankylosing spondylitis or in good health (not recorded which). The CDR3 runs from the conserved cysteine through the conserved F or W. A D gene is named only where the DNA matches it firmly. Size values are once, few and many counts, or a class for expanded clones, and some rows have none.

NA	TRBV7-7	TRBJ2-2	many	TGTGCTAGCAGCTCCTACAACGCCGGGGAGCTGTTTTTT	CASSSYNAGELFF
TRBD2	TRBV4-3	TRBJ2-2	few	TGCGCCAGCAGACGGACTAGCGGGAACACCGGGGAGCTGTTTTTT	CASRRTSGNTGELFF
TRBD2	TRBV20-1	TRBJ2-1	NA	TGCAGTGCCCCGGGACTAGCGAATCACAATGAGCAGTTCTTC	CSAPGLANHNEQFF
NA	TRBV2	TRBJ1-5	few	TGTGCCAGCAGAAGGACCCAGGGCAATCAGCCCCAGCATTTT	CASRRTQGNQPQHF
NA	TRBV4-3	TRBJ1-1	NA	TGCGCCAGCAGCCAAGACAGGGGCATCACTGAAGCTTTCTTT	CASSQDRGITEAFF
NA	TRBV28	TRBJ2-5	NA	TGTGCCAGCAGTAAACTCGGGGGCGACGAGACCCAGTACTTC	CASSKLGGDETQYF
TRBD1	TRBV5-1	TRBJ2-5	few	TGCGCCAGCAGCTTTGACAGGGTGGAGACCCAGTACTTC	CASSFDRVETQYF
NA	TRBV28	TRBJ2-3	NA	TGTGCCAGCAGTCCCTCGGGGTGGGCGCAGTATTTT	CASSPSGWAQYF
NA	TRBV12-3/TRBV12-4	TRBJ2-5	NA	TGTGCCAGCAGTTTAGGACTGACGCAAGAGACCCAGTACTTC	CASSLGLTQETQYF
TRBD2	TRBV5-1	TRBJ2-3	many	TGCGCCAGCAGCACGGGACTAGCGCCCTCCACAGATACGCAGTATTTT	CASSTGLAPSTDTQYF
NA	TRBV30	TRBJ2-3	NA	TGTGCCTGGAGAGTGGCAGATACGCAGTATTTT	CAWRVADTQYF
NA	TRBV6-5	TRBJ2-7	NA	TGTGCCAGCAGTTACTATGGCGGACGGGGCGAGCAGTACTTC	CASSYYGGRGEQYF
NA	TRBV7-2	TRBJ2-3	few	TGTGCCAGCAGCAGAAGGCAGGGGATGGCAGATACGCAGTATTTT	CASSRRQGMADTQYF
TRBD1	TRBV29-1	TRBJ2-3	NA	TGCAGCGGGGGGACAGGGGGCTTCACAGATACGCAGTATTTT	CSGGTGGFTDTQYF
TRBD2	TRBV5-1	TRBJ2-1	NA	TGCGCCAGCAGCTTGGAACTAGCGGGAGCCAATGAGCAGTTCTTC	CASSLELAGANEQFF
TRBD2	TRBV29-1	TRBJ2-3	NA	TGCAGCGTTGAAGGGGCGGGAGGAGAAACAGATACGCAGTATTTT	CSVEGAGGETDTQYF
NA	TRBV5-1	TRBJ2-5	few	TGCGCCAGCAGCCCCGCGGGGCAAGAGACCCAGTACTTC	CASSPAGQETQYF
NA	TRBV24-1	TRBJ2-3	NA	TGTGCCACCAGTGATTTTCGGGCTAGCACAGATACGCAGTATTTT	CATSDFRASTDTQYF
NA	TRBV6-1	TRBJ2-1	few	TGTGCCAGCAGTAAGACCAGGGTGAATGAGCAGTTCTTC	CASSKTRVNEQFF
NA	TRBV6-5	TRBJ2-1	NA	TGTGCCAGCAGGCCATCCCGCGATGAGCAGTTCTTC	CASRPSRDEQFF
TRBD2	TRBV14	TRBJ2-1	NA	TGTGCCAGCAGCCAGCCGGGACTAGCGACTTACAATGAGCAGTTCTTC	CASSQPGLATYNEQFF
TRBD1	TRBV20-1	TRBJ2-1	few	TGCAGTGCTAGACTGGGACAGGGGACGCGAAATGAGCAGTTCTTC	CSARLGQGTRNEQFF
TRBD1	TRBV9	TRBJ2-5	few	TGTGCCAGCAGCGTAGGACAGGGGCAAGAGACCCAGTACTTC	CASSVGQGQETQYF
TRBD1	TRBV12-3/TRBV12-4	TRBJ1-1	NA	TGTGCCAGCAGCCCAGGGGGATTGGGGGGCGCTTTCTTT	CASSPGGLGGAFF
NA	TRBV5-6	TRBJ2-2	NA	TGTGCCAGCAGCTTTCGGGTTGGCAGCGGGGAGCTGTTTTTT	CASSFRVGSGELFF
NA	TRBV5-1	TRBJ2-3	few	TGCGCCAGCAGCATTCTAACAGATACGCAGTATTTT	CASSILTDTQYF
NA	TRBV15	TRBJ2-5	NA	TGTGCCACCAGCCCCCGGCTTTCTCAAGAGACCCAGTACTTC	CATSPRLSQETQYF
NA	TRBV30	TRBJ2-5	NA	TGTGCCTGGAGTAGACCCGGGACGCAACAAGAGACCCAGTACTTC	CAWSRPGTQQETQYF
NA	TRBV18	TRBJ2-5	few	TGTGCCAGCTCACCGCAAGGGGAGACCCAGTACTTC	CASSPQGETQYF
NA	TRBV20-1	TRBJ2-3	few	TGCAGTGCTGAACAGGAAGTAGTAGATACGCAGTATTTT	CSAEQEVVDTQYF
NA	TRBV11-2	TRBJ2-7	NA	TGTGCCAGCAGCTTAGAAAGGCTAGCCTACGAGCAGTACTTC	CASSLERLAYEQYF
TRBD2	TRBV29-1	TRBJ2-1	NA	TGCAGCGTTGCGGGGAGCCTAGCGGGAGGGTATGAGCAGTTCTTC	CSVAGSLAGGYEQFF
NA	TRBV5-1	TRBJ1-4	NA	TGCGCCAGCAGCCCCACAAGAACGGGCAATGAAAAACTGTTTTTT	CASSPTRTGNEKLFF
TRBD1	TRBV7-2	TRBJ2-3	few	TGTGCCAGCAGCTTAGGGGGGACAGCAGATACGCAGTATTTT	CASSLGGTADTQYF
NA	TRBV28	TRBJ2-5	few	TGTGCCAGCAGTTTTGCCGGTCAAGAGACCCAGTACTTC	CASSFAGQETQYF
NA	TRBV3-1	TRBJ2-1	NA	TGTGCCAGCAGCCAGGTCTACAATGAGCAGTTCTTC	CASSQVYNEQFF
TRBD2	TRBV29-1	TRBJ2-5	NA	TGCAGCGGGAAACCGGGACTAGCGACAGAGACCCAGTACTTC	CSGKPGLATETQYF
TRBD2	TRBV7-9	TRBJ2-1	few	TGTGCCAGCAGTCCTGGACTAGCGGGAGGTAATGAGCAGTTCTTC	CASSPGLAGGNEQFF